This TCR beta chain was identified during a study of CD8+ T cells in alopecia areata. Treatment defined: oral pan-JAK inhibitor, 5-10 mg twice daily. After isolation, RNA underwent reverse transcription to generate cDNA as the sequencing template. Some clones are missing from TCRdb's copy, which holds only in-frame ones; the method was immunoSEQ multiplex PCR. The profile shows some 150,000 clones, about 56% of them singletons. Germline loops: CDR1 LGHNA, CDR2 YSLEER. Trimming removed 3 bases from V and 6 bases from J, with 9 bases in between. This CDR3 is 13 amino acids long. The origin of this receptor is a human donor with alopecia areata. The chain links TRBV4-3 to TRBJ1-5; unclear D gene. Material: CD8+ T cells sorted from blood, obtained at week 4, from a patient treated with tofacitinib. The CDR3 protein is CASSHLEGQPQHF. In nucleotides, the CDR3 is TGCGCCAGCAGCCACCTCGAGGGTCAGCCCCAGCATTTT.